The 19 T cell receptor beta chains given below trace back to one sample, sequenced in a study of blood T cell repertoires in COVID-19. Clones were read by immunoSEQ multiplex PCR, and TCRdb kept only the in-frame ones, dropping some. The sample consists of 410,000 or so clones, 80% to 90% of them appearing once. The sample taken for sequencing was peripheral blood. These receptors all stem from a woman in her twenties or thirties with active or convalescent COVID-19.

V is TRBV7-9 and J is TRBJ1-1; D call uncertain. V lost 2 bases to trimming and J lost 6 bases, with 13 bases between them. The CDR3 is made up of 14 amino acids. The germline gives CDR1 SEHNR, CDR2 FQNEAQ (reference sequence). The CDR3 nucleotides read TGTGCCAGCAGCTTAATGGGATCGGGAGCTGAAGCTTTCTTT. Its translation: CASSLMGSGAEAFF.

The chain has TRBV6-2 or TRBV6-3 and TRBJ2-7; D is perhaps TRBD1 (5 bases). The CDR3 has 15 residues. Looked up from germline, CDR1 is MNHEY and CDR2 is SVGEGT. The V gene lost 6 bases and the J gene lost 4 bases, with 19 bases spanning the gap. In nucleotides, the CDR3 is TGTGCCAGCAGCCCTGTTGGCCGCCCAGGGTACGAGCAGTACTTC. Protein product: CASSPVGRPGYEQYF.

This sequence joins TRBV9 and TRBJ2-2; 9 bases match TRBD1. V trimming: 0 bases; J trimming: 6 bases; junction bases outside the gene matches: 6. CDR1 is SGDLS, CDR2 YYNGEE, per germline. The CDR3 runs to 16 residues. The CDR3: CASSVGPGTGSGELFF. The CDR3 DNA follows: TGTGCCAGCAGCGTAGGCCCCGGGACAGGGTCCGGGGAGCTGTTTTTT.

This rearrangement joins TRBV29-1 to TRBJ1-1; 8 nucleotides match TRBD1. CDR1 and CDR2 (germline): SQVTM, ANQGSEA. V lost 4 bases and J lost 4; bases outside the gene matches: 11. The CDR3 length is 15 residues. The CDR3 sequence: CSVVGQGAGGTEAFF. The CDR3 DNA is TGCAGCGTTGTAGGGCAGGGGGCGGGTGGCACTGAAGCTTTCTTT. Using reference TRBV29-1 and TRBJ1-1 for the parts outside the CDR3, the full variable domain is SAVISQKPSRDICQRGTSLTIQCQVDSQVTMMFWYRQQPGQSLTLIATANQGSEATYESGFVIDKFPISRPNLTFSTLTVSNMSPEDSSIYLCSVVGQGAGGTEAFFGQGTRLTVV.

For this clone: The sample has other DNA sequences that encode this CDR3 too. J is TRBJ1-2 and V is TRBV27, with D hard to call. CDR1 and CDR2 (germline): MNHEY, SMNVEV (reference sequence). V was trimmed by 3 bases and J by 1 base, leaving 6 bases between them. The length of the CDR3 is 13 residues. The CDR3, as DNA: TGTGCCAGCAGTTTTCGCGGTAACTATGGCTACACCTTC. Translation gives CASSFRGNYGYTF.

For the CDR3, the DNA is TGTGCCAGCAGTGAGGGGCAAGGCTACACCTTC. It translates to CASSEGQGYTF. The chain is built from TRBV6-1 and TRBJ1-2, with TRBD1 as a possible D gene (5 bases). The CDR3 runs 11 residues. V lost 3 bases and J lost 8, with 7 bases in between. Per germline, CDR1 MNHNS and CDR2 SASEGT.

The J gene is TRBJ1-5, the V gene TRBV19, with TRBD1 as a possible D gene (6 bases). Germline CDR1 reads LNHDA; CDR2 reads SQIVND (reference sequence). The CDR3 contains 14 residues. Trimming pared 10 bases from V and 7 bases from J, leaving 20 bases between. CDR3 bases: TGTGCCACCGGACGGGGGGCCGCCCTACAGCCCCAGCATTTT. Amino acids: CATGRGAALQPQHF. Full variable domain (missing parts from reference TRBV19 and TRBJ1-5): DGGITQSPKYLFRKEGQNVTLSCEQNLNHDAMYWYRQDPGQGLRLIYYSQIVNDFQKGDIAEGYSVSREKKESFPLTVTSAQKNPTAFYLCATGRGAALQPQHFGDGTRLSIL.

This chain uses TRBV29-1 with TRBJ2-3; D possibly corresponds to TRBD1 (5 bases). Per the germline V gene, CDR1 is SQVTM and CDR2 is ANQGSEA. The CDR3 length is 15 residues. V was trimmed by 8 bases and J by 0 bases, leaving 18 bases between them. The CDR3 protein is CSITWGPGSTDTQYF. The CDR3 nucleotides read TGCAGCATAACATGGGGCCCAGGGAGCACAGATACGCAGTATTTT.

V is TRBV2 and J is TRBJ1-1, with D possibly matching TRBD1 (6 bases). Germline CDR1 and CDR2: SNHLY and FYNNEI. The V gene lost 6 bases and the J gene lost 6 bases, with 11 bases spanning the gap. This CDR3 is 12 amino acids long. This chain's CDR3 is CASSNRVAEAFF. DNA of the CDR3: TGTGCCAGCAGCAACAGGGTCGCTGAAGCTTTCTTT. The whole variable domain, filled in from reference TRBV2 and TRBJ1-1, reads EPEVTQTPSHQVTQMGQEVILRCVPISNHLYFYWYRQILGQKVEFLVSFYNNEISEKSEIFDDQFSVERPDGSNFTLKIRSTKLEDSAMYFCASSNRVAEAFFGQGTRLTVV.

CDR3: CASSSQGGKQNEQYF. CDR3 in DNA: TGTGCCAGCAGCTCGCAAGGGGGTAAACAGAACGAGCAGTACTTC. V and J are TRBV6-5 and TRBJ2-7; TRBD1 might be the D (6 bases). V dropped 6 bases and J dropped 5 bases, with 20 bases sitting between them. This CDR3 is built from 15 residues. Per the germline V gene, CDR1 is MNHEY and CDR2 is SVGAGI.

The chain couples TRBV3-1 (or the pseudogene TRBV3-2) to TRBJ2-5; TRBD2 aligns across 9 bases. Trimming removed 4 bases from V and 5 bases from J; junction bases left unmatched: 20. The CDR3 has 19 amino acids. Germline CDR1 and CDR2: LGHDT and YNNKEL (reference sequence). CDR3 protein: CASSPWPSGRRGSGETQYF. The CDR3 bases are TGTGCCAGCAGCCCCTGGCCCAGCGGGAGGCGAGGGTCAGGGGAGACCCAGTACTTC.

The chain uses TRBV6-2 or TRBV6-3 and TRBJ1-2; 11 bases fit TRBD1. The CDR3 runs 16 residues. V shed 5 bases, J shed 3 bases, and the junction held 8 bases outside the gene matches. Germline CDR1 and CDR2: MNHEY and SVGEGT. The CDR3 reads CASSMPGTGGHYGYTF. In DNA form, the CDR3 reads TGTGCCAGCAGTATGCCCGGGACAGGGGGTCACTATGGCTACACCTTC.

V and J are TRBV9 and TRBJ2-3; the D gene is possibly TRBD1 (6 bases). V was pared by 0 bases and J by 0 bases, with 20 bases between. Germline-derived CDR1 and CDR2 are SGDLS and YYNGEE. This CDR3 is 19 amino acids long. CDR3: CASSVEPADSQRSTDTQYF. CDR3 DNA: TGTGCCAGCAGCGTAGAGCCGGCGGACAGCCAACGGAGCACAGATACGCAGTATTTT.

The CDR3 sequence: CASSIHREIPDGYTF. The CDR3 DNA reads TGTGCCAGTAGTATTCACAGGGAGATCCCAGATGGCTACACCTTC. The chain recombines TRBV19 with TRBJ1-2; a weak D match, TRBD1 (6 bases). Trimming cost V 3 bases and J 6 bases, with 17 bases left between them. The CDR3 loop spans 15 amino acids. Germline lookup yields CDR1 LNHDA and CDR2 SQIVND (reference sequence).

The chain combines TRBV10-1 with TRBJ1-5; D gene uncertain. The CDR3 spans 12 residues. CDR1 and CDR2 (germline): WNHNN, SYGVQD (reference sequence). The V end lost 8 bases, the J end lost 7 bases, and 12 bases lay between the germline ends. The CDR3 protein is CASGPGDQPQHF. As DNA, the CDR3 is TGCGCCAGCGGCCCGGGTGACCAGCCCCAGCATTTT.

The chain combines TRBV19 with TRBJ2-7, with 12 bases identical to TRBD2. The V gene end was trimmed by 7 bases and the J gene end by 3 bases; junction bases not matched to a gene: 7. The CDR3 length is 15 residues. Germline lookup yields CDR1 LNHDA and CDR2 SQIVND (reference sequence). The CDR3 loop is CASKGETSGGYEQYF. Written as DNA, the CDR3 is TGTGCCAGTAAAGGGGAGACTAGCGGGGGCTACGAGCAGTACTTC.

This chain uses TRBV7-9 with TRBJ2-1; a possible D gene is TRBD2 (6 bases). This CDR3 has 18 residues. The V end lost 2 bases, the J end lost 7 bases, and 24 bases lay between the germline ends. Germline V gene data show CDR1 as SEHNR and CDR2 as FQNEAQ (reference sequence). This chain's CDR3 is CASSLPQREEGFRNEQFF. CDR3 DNA sequence: TGTGCCAGCAGCTTACCCCAGAGAGAGGAGGGGTTTCGGAATGAGCAGTTCTTC.

The chain joins TRBV5-1 to TRBJ2-1; 11 bases fit TRBD2. Germline CDR1 is SGHRS and CDR2 is YFSETQ. The CDR3 covers 15 residues. V was pared by 4 bases and J by 7 bases, with 7 bases of the junction left unmatched. CDR3 bases: TGCGCCAGCAGCCCCACTAGCGGGGGCCTTAATGAGCAGTTCTTC. It encodes CASSPTSGGLNEQFF. The variable domain in full, completed from reference TRBV5-1 and TRBJ2-1, reads KAGVTQTPRYLIKTRGQQVTLSCSPISGHRSVSWYQQTPGQGLQFLFEYFSETQRNKGNFPGRFSGRQFSNSRSEMNVSTLELGDSALYLCASSPTSGGLNEQFFGPGTRLTVL.

This chain links TRBV7-2 with TRBJ1-5, with D unclear. Trimming pared 3 bases from V and 2 bases from J, leaving 17 bases between. The CDR3 is 17 amino acids. Germline V lookup: CDR1 SGHTA, CDR2 FQGNSA. CDR3 DNA: TGTGCCAGCAGCTTTCGGGGTCCGGATCGGGGCAATCAGCCCCAGCATTTT. Protein product: CASSFRGPDRGNQPQHF.